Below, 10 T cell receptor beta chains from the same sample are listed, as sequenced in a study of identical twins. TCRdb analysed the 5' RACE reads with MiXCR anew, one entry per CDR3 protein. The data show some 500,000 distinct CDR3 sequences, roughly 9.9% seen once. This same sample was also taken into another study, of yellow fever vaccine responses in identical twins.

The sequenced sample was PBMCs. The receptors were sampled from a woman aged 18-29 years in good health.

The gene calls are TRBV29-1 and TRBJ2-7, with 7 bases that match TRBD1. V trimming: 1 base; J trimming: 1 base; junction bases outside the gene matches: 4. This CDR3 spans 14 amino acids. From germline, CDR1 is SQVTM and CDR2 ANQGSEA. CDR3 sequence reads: CSVEGAGGSYEQYF. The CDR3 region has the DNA TGCAGCGTTGAAGGGGCAGGGGGTTCCTACGAGCAGTACTTC.

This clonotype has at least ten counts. Here the CDR3 reads CSATRPYTGELFF. As DNA, the CDR3 is TGCAGTGCTACCAGGCCTTACACCGGGGAGCTGTTTTTT. V usage is TRBV20-1 and J usage is TRBJ2-2; the D is unclear. V dropped 4 bases and J dropped 3 bases, with 9 bases sitting between them. The CDR3 is 13 amino acids. CDR1 is DFQATT, CDR2 SNEGSKA, per germline (reference sequence).

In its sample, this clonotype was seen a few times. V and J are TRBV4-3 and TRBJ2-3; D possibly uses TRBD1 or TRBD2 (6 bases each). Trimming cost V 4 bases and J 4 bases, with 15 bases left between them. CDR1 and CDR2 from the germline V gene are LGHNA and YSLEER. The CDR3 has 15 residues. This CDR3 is CASSPRARGPDTQYF. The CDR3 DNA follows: TGCGCCAGCAGCCCCCGGGCCCGGGGGCCAGATACGCAGTATTTT.

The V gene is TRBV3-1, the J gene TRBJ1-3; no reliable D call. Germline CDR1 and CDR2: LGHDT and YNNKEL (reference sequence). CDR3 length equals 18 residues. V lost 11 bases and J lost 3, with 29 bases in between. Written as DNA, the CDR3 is TGTGCCTTCTGTTTAGGTGGAAGAGTAGGAACTTATGGAAACACCATATATTTT. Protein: CAFCLGGRVGTYGNTIYF.

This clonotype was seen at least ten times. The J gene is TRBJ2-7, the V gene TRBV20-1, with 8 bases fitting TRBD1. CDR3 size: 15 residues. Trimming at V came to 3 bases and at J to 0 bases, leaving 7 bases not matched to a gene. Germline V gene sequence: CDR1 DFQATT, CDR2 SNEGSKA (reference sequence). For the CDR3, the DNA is TGCAGTGCTAGTCCCCGGGACAGGAGCTCCTACGAGCAGTACTTC. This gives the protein CSASPRDRSSYEQYF.

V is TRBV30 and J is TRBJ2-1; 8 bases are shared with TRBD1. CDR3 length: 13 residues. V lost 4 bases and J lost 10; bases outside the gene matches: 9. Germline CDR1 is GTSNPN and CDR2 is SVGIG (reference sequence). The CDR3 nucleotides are TGTGCCTGGAATCCCGGACAGGGCGGCGAGCAGTTCTTC. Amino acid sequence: CAWNPGQGGEQFF.

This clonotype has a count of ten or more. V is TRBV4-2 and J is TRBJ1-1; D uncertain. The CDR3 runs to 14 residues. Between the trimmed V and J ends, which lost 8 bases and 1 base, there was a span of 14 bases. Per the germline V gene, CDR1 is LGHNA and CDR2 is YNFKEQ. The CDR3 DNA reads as TGTGCCAGCGGGGATCAGACATCGAACACTGAAGCTTTCTTT. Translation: CASGDQTSNTEAFF.

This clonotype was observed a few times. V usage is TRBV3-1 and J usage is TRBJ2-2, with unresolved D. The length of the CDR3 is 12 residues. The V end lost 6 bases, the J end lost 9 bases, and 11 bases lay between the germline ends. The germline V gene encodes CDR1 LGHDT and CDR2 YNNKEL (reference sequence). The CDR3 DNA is TGTGCCAGCAGGGAGTCGAATCGGGAGCTGTTTTTT. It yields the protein CASRESNRELFF. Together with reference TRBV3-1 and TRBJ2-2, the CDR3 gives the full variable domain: DTAVSQTPKYLVTQMGNDKSIKCEQNLGHDTMYWYKQDSKKFLKIMFSYNNKELIINETVPNRFSPKSPDKAHLNLHINSLELGDSAVYFCASRESNRELFFGEGSRLTVL.

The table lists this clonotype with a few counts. Here the CDR3 DNA reads TGTGCCAGCAGTTTATCCGTCTCGCGGGGGGGGACCGGGGAGCTGTTTTTT. This codes for CASSLSVSRGGTGELFF. The rearrangement joins TRBV27 to TRBJ2-2, with 9 bases lining up with TRBD2. With V trimmed by 0 bases and J by 5 bases, 7 bases remained unmatched. The CDR3 length is 17 residues. Germline values: CDR1 MNHEY, CDR2 SMNVEV (reference sequence).

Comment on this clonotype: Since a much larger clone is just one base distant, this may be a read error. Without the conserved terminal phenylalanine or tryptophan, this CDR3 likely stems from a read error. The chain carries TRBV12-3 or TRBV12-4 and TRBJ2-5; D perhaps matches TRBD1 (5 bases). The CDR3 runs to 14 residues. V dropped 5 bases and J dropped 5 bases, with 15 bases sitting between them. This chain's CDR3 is CASSPWTAGETQYL. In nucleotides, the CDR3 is TGTGCCAGCAGTCCATGGACGGCAGGGGAGACCCAGTACCTC.